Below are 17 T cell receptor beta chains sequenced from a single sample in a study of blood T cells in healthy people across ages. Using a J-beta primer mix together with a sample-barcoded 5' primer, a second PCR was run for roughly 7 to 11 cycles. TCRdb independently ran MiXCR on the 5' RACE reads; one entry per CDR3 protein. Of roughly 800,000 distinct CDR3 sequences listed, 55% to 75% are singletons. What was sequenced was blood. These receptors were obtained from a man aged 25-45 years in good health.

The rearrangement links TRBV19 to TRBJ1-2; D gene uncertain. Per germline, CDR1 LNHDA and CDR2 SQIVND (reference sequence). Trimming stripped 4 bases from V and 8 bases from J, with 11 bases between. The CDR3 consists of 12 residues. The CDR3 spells CASSTAVGGYTF. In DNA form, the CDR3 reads TGTGCCAGTAGTACCGCTGTTGGAGGCTACACCTTC.

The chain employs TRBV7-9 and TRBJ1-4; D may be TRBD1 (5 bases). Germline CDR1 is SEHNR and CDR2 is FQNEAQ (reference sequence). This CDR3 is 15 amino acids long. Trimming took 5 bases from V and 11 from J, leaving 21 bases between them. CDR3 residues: CASSPLAGSHGKLFF. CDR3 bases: TGTGCCAGCAGCCCGCTTGCAGGGAGTCACGGGAAACTGTTTTTT.

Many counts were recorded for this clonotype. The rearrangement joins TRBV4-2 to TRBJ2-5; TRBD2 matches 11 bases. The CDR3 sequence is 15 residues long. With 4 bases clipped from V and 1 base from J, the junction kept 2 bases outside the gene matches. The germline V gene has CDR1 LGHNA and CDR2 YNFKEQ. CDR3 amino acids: CASSRGTSGQETQYF. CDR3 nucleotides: TGTGCCAGCAGCCGTGGGACTAGCGGCCAAGAGACCCAGTACTTC.

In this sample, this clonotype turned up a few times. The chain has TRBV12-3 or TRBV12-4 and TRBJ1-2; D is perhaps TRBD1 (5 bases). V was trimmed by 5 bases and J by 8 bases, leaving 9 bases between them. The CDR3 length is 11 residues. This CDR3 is CASSGRVGYTF. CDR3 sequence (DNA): TGTGCCAGCAGTGGCAGGGTGGGCTACACCTTC.

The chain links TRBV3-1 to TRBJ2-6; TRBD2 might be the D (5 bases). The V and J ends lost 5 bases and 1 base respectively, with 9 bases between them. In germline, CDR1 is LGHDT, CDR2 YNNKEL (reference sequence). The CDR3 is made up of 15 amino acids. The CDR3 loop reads CASSVRGSGANVLTF. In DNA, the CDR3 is TGTGCCAGCAGCGTCAGAGGGTCTGGGGCCAACGTCCTGACTTTC.

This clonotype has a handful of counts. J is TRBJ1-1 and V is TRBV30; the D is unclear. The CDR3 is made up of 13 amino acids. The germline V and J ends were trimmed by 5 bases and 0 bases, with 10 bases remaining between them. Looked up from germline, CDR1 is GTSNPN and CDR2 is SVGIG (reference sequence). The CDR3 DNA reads TGTGCCTGGGCAAGGACTGTGAACACTGAAGCTTTCTTT. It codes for CAWARTVNTEAFF.

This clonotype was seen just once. The CDR3 DNA is TGTGCCAGCAGCCAAGTCCGATCCGGGGAGCAGTTCTTC. Translating it yields CASSQVRSGEQFF. This sequence joins TRBV14 and TRBJ2-1; D not resolved. The CDR3 loop spans 13 amino acids. From germline, CDR1 is SGHDN and CDR2 FVKESK. V was cut by 1 base and J by 10 bases, with 11 bases left in between.

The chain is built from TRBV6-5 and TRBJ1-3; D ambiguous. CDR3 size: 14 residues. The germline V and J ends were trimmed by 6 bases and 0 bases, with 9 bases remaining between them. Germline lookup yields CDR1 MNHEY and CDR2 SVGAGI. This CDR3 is CASRKTFSGNTIYF. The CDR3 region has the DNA TGTGCCAGCAGGAAGACATTCTCTGGAAACACCATATATTTT.

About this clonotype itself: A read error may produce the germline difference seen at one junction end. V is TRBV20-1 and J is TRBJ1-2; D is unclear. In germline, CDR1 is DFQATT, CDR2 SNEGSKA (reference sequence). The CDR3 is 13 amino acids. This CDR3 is CSASDGANYGHTF. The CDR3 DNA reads TGCAGTGCCTCGGACGGAGCTAACTATGGCCACACCTTC.

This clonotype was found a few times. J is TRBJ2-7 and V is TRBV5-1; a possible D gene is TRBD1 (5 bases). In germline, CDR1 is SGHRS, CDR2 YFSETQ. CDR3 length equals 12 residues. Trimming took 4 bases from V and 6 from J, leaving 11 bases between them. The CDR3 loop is CASSDQTGEQYF. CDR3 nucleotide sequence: TGCGCCAGCAGCGACCAAACAGGCGAGCAGTACTTC.

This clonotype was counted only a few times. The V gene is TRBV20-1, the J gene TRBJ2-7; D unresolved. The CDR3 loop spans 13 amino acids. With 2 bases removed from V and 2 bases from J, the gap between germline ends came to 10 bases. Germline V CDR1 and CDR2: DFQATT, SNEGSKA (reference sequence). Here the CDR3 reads CSARSRNTYEQYF. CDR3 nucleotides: TGCAGTGCTAGAAGTAGGAACACCTACGAGCAGTACTTC.

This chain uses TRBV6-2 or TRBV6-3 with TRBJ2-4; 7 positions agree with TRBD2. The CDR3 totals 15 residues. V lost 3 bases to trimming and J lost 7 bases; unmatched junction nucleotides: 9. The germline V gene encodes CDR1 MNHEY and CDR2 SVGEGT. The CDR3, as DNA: TGTGCCAGCAGTTATGGGCCCCGTAGCGGGAACATTCAGTACTTC. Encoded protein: CASSYGPRSGNIQYF.

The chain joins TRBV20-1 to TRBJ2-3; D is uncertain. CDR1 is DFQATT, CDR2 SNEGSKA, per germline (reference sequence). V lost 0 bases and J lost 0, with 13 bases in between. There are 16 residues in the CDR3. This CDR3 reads CSAREGWEMSTDTQYF. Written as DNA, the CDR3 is TGCAGTGCTAGAGAGGGTTGGGAAATGAGCACAGATACGCAGTATTTT.

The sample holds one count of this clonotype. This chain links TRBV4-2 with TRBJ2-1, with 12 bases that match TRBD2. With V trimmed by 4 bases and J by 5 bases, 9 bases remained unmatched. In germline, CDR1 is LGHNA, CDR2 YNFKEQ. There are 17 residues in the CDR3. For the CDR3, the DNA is TGTGCCAGCAGCCCAGCGGCTAGCGGGGGGGCTCACAATGAGCAGTTCTTC. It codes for CASSPAASGGAHNEQFF.

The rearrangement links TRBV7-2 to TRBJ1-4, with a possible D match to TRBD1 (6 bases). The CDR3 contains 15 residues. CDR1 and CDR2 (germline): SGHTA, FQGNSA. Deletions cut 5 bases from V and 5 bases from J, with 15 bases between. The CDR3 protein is CASSRTGTPNEKLFF. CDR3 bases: TGTGCCAGCAGCAGAACCGGGACACCCAATGAAAAACTGTTTTTT.

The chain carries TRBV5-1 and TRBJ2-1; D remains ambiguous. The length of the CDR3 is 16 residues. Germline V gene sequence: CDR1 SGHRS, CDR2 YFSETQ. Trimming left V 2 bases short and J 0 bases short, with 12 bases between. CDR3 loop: CASSFTIPSSYNEQFF. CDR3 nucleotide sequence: TGCGCCAGCAGCTTTACCATTCCAAGCTCCTACAATGAGCAGTTCTTC.

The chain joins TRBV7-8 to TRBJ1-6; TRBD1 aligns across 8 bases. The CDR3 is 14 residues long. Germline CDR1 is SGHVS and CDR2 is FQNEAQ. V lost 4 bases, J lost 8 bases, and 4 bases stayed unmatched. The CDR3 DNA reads TGTGCCAGCAGCTATCGACAGGGGTATTCACCCCTCCACTTT. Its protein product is CASSYRQGYSPLHF.